Following are 7 T cell receptor beta chains from one sample sequenced in a study of T cell responses to AZD1222 COVID-19 vaccine. Profiled with immunoSEQ multiplex PCR; TCRdb holds only in-frame clones, not every one. The data hold about 140,000 clones, with almost 90% observed a single time. This specimen consisted of peripheral blood, obtained on day 0 of AZD1222 vaccination. Receptor source: an adult in good health.

This chain uses TRBV6-5 with TRBJ1-3, with 7 bases aligning to TRBD1. The CDR3 sequence is 15 residues long. In germline, CDR1 is MNHEY, CDR2 SVGAGI. V was clipped by 8 bases and J by 0 bases; unmatched bases: 7. The CDR3 DNA reads as TGTGCCAGCCGCGCCGGGACAGACTCTGGAAACACCATATATTTT. It translates to CASRAGTDSGNTIYF.

The genes are TRBV6-5 and TRBJ2-7; 12 nucleotides match TRBD2. With V trimmed by 10 bases and J by 7 bases, 14 bases remained unmatched. Germline values: CDR1 MNHEY, CDR2 SVGAGI. The CDR3 consists of 15 residues. The CDR3 region is CANVRLAGDLGEQYF. Written as DNA, the CDR3 is TGTGCCAACGTAAGACTAGCGGGAGACTTGGGTGAGCAGTACTTC.

This clone was seen just once. One end of the junction is discordant with germline, which a read error may explain. The genes are TRBV19 and TRBJ2-3; TRBD2 might be the D (5 bases). The V gene's germline CDR1 is LNHDA and CDR2 SQIVND (reference sequence). The CDR3 is 14 residues long. The CDR3 nucleotides are TGTGCCAGTACCACGTCCCCTAGCACCGATACGCAGTATTTT. Translation: CASTTSPSTDTQYF.

The V and J genes are TRBV19 and TRBJ1-1; a weak D match, TRBD1 (5 bases). Trimming shortened V by 4 bases and J by 7 bases, and 16 bases separated the two germline ends. The CDR3 has 14 amino acids. Looked up from germline, CDR1 is LNHDA and CDR2 is SQIVND (reference sequence). CDR3 amino acids: CASSTVAGALEAFF. CDR3 sequence (DNA): TGTGCCAGTAGTACCGTCGCCGGGGCCCTTGAAGCTTTCTTT.

The chain has TRBV30 and TRBJ1-2; the D is unclear. The CDR3 runs to 13 residues. The V and J ends lost 0 bases and 7 bases respectively, with 12 bases between them. Germline CDR1 GTSNPN, CDR2 SVGIG (reference sequence). CDR3: CAWSVLGSGGYTF. The CDR3 DNA is TGTGCCTGGAGTGTACTGGGGAGTGGTGGCTACACCTTC.

J is TRBJ2-1 and V is TRBV28; 10 bases match TRBD1. Germline trimming cut 2 bases from V and 15 bases from J; bases unmatched to any gene: 10. CDR1 MDHEN and CDR2 SYDVKM come from the germline V gene. The CDR3 loop spans 14 amino acids. The CDR3 loop reads CASSLNALGQGSFF. CDR3 coding DNA: TGTGCCAGCAGTTTAAACGCACTGGGACAGGGGTCGTTCTTC.

J is TRBJ1-1 and V is TRBV5-4; D may be TRBD1 (5 bases). The CDR3 runs 15 residues. The germline V gene encodes CDR1 SGHNT and CDR2 YYREEE (reference sequence). V lost 3 bases to trimming and J lost 0 bases, with 12 bases between them. CDR3 nucleotides: TGTGCCAGCAGCTACTCTGGGGCGTTGAACACTGAAGCTTTCTTT. Protein product: CASSYSGALNTEAFF.